This is a list of T cell receptor beta chains from one sample in a study of beta chain features in type 1 diabetes. Assay used: immunoSEQ multiplex PCR; TCRdb lists only in-frame clones, some missing. This table holds 250,000 to 300,000 clones, 8% found once. Sequencing used central memory CD4+ T cells from blood. The receptors here all came from a woman aged 18-29 years in good health. Each CDR3 is given with its conserved first and last residue. The order of the fields is V gene, clone size, D gene, J gene, CDR3 DNA, CDR3 protein. The D gene is left open where the match is weak. For some rows the clone size is stated as once, few or many, or as a class when expanded; others skip it.

v_call: TRBV6-5
clone_size: few
d_call: NA
j_call: TRBJ1-5
cdr3_nt: TGTGCCAGCAGTTACTTCAGGGATCAGCCCCAGCATTTT
cdr3_aa: CASSYFRDQPQHF

v_call: TRBV7-3
clone_size: many
d_call: NA
j_call: TRBJ2-1
cdr3_nt: TGTGCCAGCAGCCCATCAGGGGTGCCCTACAATGAGCAGTTCTTC
cdr3_aa: CASSPSGVPYNEQFF

v_call: TRBV6-1
clone_size: NA
d_call: TRBD1
j_call: TRBJ2-5
cdr3_nt: TGTGCCAGCAAGCGGGACAGGGGGGAGACCCAGTACTTC
cdr3_aa: CASKRDRGETQYF

v_call: TRBV27
clone_size: NA
d_call: NA
j_call: TRBJ1-1
cdr3_nt: TGTGCCAGCAGTTTTGCAGGGGTCAAATTTGAAGCTTTCTTT
cdr3_aa: CASSFAGVKFEAFF

v_call: TRBV6-5
clone_size: NA
d_call: NA
j_call: TRBJ1-3
cdr3_nt: TGTGCCAGCAGCCGACGAGCCTTAGGTAACACCATATATTTT
cdr3_aa: CASSRRALGNTIYF

v_call: TRBV7-8
clone_size: few
d_call: NA
j_call: TRBJ2-7
cdr3_nt: TGTGCCAGCCGAGGGGACGGGAGAAAAAGCGAGCAGTACTTC
cdr3_aa: CASRGDGRKSEQYF

v_call: TRBV13
clone_size: few
d_call: NA
j_call: TRBJ1-4
cdr3_nt: TGTGCCAGCAGACAGGAGGGAGGCGGGGAAAAACTGTTTTTT
cdr3_aa: CASRQEGGGEKLFF

v_call: TRBV5-1
clone_size: NA
d_call: NA
j_call: TRBJ1-4
cdr3_nt: TGCGCCAGCAGCTCCGAGGGCCACCCCTTCGAGGAACTGTTTTTT
cdr3_aa: CASSSEGHPFEELFF

v_call: TRBV5-4
clone_size: NA
d_call: NA
j_call: TRBJ2-2
cdr3_nt: TGTGCCAGCAGCTTGGACCAGGGCGGGACCGGGGAGCTGTTTTTT
cdr3_aa: CASSLDQGGTGELFF

v_call: TRBV7-3
clone_size: few
d_call: NA
j_call: TRBJ1-5
cdr3_nt: TGTGCCAGCAGCTTAGAGTCGGGGGGTAGCAATCAGCCCCAGCATTTT
cdr3_aa: CASSLESGGSNQPQHF

v_call: TRBV7-2
clone_size: NA
d_call: NA
j_call: TRBJ1-2
cdr3_nt: TGTGCCAGCAGCTTAGATCCCCAGGGAGGAAGCTATGGCTACACCTTC
cdr3_aa: CASSLDPQGGSYGYTF

v_call: TRBV4-3
clone_size: few
d_call: NA
j_call: TRBJ2-5
cdr3_nt: TGCGCCAGCAGCCAAGTTGGGGCAGGGGAGACCCAGTACTTC
cdr3_aa: CASSQVGAGETQYF

v_call: TRBV4-1
clone_size: NA
d_call: NA
j_call: TRBJ1-4
cdr3_nt: TGCGCCAGCAGCCAACTGAAGGGGGTAACTAATGAAAAACTGTTTTTT
cdr3_aa: CASSQLKGVTNEKLFF